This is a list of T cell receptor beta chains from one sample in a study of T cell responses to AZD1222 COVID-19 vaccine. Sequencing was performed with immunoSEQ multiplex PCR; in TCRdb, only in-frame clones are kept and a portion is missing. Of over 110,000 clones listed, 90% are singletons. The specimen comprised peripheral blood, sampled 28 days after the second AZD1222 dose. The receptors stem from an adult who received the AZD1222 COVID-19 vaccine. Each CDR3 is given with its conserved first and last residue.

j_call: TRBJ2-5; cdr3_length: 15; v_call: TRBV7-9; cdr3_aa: CASSWSGGAQETQYF
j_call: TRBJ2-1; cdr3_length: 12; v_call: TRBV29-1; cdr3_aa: CSVERPPNEQFF
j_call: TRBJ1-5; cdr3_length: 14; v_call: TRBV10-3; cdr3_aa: CAISDLDRNQPQHF
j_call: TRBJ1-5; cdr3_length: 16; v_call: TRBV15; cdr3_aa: CATSTMDRGRIQPQHF
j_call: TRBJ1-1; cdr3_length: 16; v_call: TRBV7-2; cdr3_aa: CASSLFGSVRGTEAFF
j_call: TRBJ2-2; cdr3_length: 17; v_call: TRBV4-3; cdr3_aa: CASSQGNWQGLTGELFF
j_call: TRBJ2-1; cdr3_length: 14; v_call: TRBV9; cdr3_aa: CASKAGEGYNEQFF
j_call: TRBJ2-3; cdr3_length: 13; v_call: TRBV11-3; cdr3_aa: CASSREGTDTQYF
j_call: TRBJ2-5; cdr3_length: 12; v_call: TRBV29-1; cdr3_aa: CSVTDNQETQYF
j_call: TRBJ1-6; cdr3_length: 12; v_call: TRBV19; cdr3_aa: CASGSSNSPLHF
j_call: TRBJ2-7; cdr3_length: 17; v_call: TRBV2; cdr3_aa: CASSDGLAGDRSYEQYF
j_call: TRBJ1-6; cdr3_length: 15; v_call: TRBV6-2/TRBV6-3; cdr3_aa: CASSPREMGKSPLHF
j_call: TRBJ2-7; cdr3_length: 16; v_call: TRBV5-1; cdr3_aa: CASSLAPGLAAYEQYF
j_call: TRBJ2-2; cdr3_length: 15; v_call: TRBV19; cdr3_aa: CASRPGTGSTGELFF
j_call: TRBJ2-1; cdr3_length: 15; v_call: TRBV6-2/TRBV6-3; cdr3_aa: CASSLDFGSYNEQFF
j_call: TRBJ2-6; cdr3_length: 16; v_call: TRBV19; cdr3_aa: CASSIDRSSGANVLTF
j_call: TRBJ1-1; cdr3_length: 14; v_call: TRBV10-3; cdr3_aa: CAIRTGQWNTEAFF
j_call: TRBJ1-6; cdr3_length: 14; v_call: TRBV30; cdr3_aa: CAWSAGRYNSPLHF
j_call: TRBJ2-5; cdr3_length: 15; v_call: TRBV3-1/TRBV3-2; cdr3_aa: CASSQEGGVWETQYF
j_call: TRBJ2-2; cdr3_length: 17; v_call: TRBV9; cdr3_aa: CASSVAPGGENTGELFF